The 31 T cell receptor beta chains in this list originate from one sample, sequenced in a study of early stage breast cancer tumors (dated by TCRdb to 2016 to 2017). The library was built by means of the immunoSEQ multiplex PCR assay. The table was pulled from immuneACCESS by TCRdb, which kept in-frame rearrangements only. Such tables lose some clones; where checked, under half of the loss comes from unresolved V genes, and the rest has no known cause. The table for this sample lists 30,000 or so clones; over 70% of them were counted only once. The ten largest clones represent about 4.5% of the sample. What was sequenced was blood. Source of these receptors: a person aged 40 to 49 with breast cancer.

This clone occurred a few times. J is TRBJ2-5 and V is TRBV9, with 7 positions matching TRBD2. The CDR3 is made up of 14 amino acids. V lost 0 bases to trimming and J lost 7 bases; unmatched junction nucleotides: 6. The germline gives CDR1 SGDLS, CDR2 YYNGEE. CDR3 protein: CASSVEGGSGTQYF. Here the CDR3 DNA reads TGTGCCAGCAGCGTAGAAGGCGGGAGCGGGACCCAGTACTTC. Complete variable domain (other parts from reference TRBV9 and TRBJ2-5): DSGVTQTPKHLITATGQRVTLRCSPRSGDLSVYWYQQSLDQGLQFLIQYYNGEERAKGNILERFSAQQFPDLHSELNLSSLELGDSALYFCASSVEGGSGTQYFGPGTRLLVL.

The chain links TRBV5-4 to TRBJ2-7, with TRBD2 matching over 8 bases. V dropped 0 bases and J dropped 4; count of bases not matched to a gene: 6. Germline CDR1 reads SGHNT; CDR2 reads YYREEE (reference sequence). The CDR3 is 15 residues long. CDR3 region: CASSLAAGAGYEQYF. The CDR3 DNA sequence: TGTGCCAGCAGCTTGGCAGCGGGAGCCGGATACGAGCAGTACTTC.

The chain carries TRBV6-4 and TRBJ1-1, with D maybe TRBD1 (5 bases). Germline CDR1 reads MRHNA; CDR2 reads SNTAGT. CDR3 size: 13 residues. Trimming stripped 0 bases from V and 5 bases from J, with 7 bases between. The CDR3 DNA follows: TGTGCCAGCAGTGACTCTAGGGGAACTGAAGCTTTCTTT. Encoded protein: CASSDSRGTEAFF.

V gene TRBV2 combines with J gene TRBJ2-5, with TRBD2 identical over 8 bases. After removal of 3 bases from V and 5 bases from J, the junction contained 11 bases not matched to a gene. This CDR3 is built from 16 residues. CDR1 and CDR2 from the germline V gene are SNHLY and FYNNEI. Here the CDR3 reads CASSDDAGGGAETQYF. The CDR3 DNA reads TGTGCCAGCAGTGATGATGCGGGGGGAGGTGCGGAGACCCAGTACTTC.

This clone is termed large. CDR3 in amino acids: CASSHQGTEAFF. The CDR3 DNA reads as TGTGCCAGCAGCCATCAGGGCACTGAAGCTTTCTTT. This chain links TRBV6-5 with TRBJ1-1; tentatively, D is TRBD1 (5 bases). Trimming took off 6 bases at V and 4 bases at J, with 9 bases between the two ends. The length of the CDR3 is 12 residues. Germline V gene lookup returns CDR1 MNHEY and CDR2 SVGAGI.

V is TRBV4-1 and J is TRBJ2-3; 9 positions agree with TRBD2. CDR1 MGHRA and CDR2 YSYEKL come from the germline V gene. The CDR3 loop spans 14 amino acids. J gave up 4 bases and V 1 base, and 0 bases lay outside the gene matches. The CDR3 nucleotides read TGCGCCAGCAGCCAAGGCGGGAGGGCAGATACGCAGTATTTT. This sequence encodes CASSQGGRADTQYF.

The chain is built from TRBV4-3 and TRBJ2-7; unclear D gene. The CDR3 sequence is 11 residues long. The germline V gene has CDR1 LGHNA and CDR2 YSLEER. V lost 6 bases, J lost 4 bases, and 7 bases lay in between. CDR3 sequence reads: CASSYSYEQYF. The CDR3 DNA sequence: TGCGCCAGCAGTTACAGTTACGAGCAGTACTTC.

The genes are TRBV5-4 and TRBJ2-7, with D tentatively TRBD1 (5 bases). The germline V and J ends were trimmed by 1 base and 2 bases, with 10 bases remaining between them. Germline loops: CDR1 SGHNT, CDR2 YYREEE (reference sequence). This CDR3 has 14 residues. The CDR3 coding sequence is TGTGCCAGCAGCTTGCAGACAGTCACCTACGAGCAGTACTTC. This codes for CASSLQTVTYEQYF. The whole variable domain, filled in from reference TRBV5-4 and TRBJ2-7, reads ETGVTQSPTHLIKTRGQQVTLRCSSQSGHNTVSWYQQALGQGPQFIFQYYREEENGRGNFPPRFSGLQFPNYSSELNVNALELDDSALYLCASSLQTVTYEQYFGPGTRLTVT.

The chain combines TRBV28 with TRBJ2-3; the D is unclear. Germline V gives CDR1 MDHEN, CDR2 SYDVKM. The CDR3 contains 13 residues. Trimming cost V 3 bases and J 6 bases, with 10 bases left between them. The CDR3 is CASSFRVRDTQYF. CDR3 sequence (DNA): TGTGCCAGCAGTTTCAGAGTGCGGGATACGCAGTATTTT. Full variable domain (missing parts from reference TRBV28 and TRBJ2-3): DVKVTQSSRYLVKRTGEKVFLECVQDMDHENMFWYRQDPGLGLRLIYFSYDVKMKEKGDIPEGYSVSREKKERFSLILESASTNQTSMYLCASSFRVRDTQYFGPGTRLTVL.

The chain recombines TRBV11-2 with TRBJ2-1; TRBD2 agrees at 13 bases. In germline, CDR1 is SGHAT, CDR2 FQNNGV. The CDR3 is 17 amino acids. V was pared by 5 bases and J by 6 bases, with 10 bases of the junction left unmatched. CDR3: CASSPGLAGRLGNEQFF. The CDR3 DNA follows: TGTGCCAGCAGCCCGGGACTAGCGGGGAGGCTGGGCAATGAGCAGTTCTTC. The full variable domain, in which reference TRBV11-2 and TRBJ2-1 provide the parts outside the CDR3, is EAGVAQSPRYKIIEKRQSVAFWCNPISGHATLYWYQQILGQGPKLLIQFQNNGVVDDSQLPKDRFSAERLKGVDSTLKIQPAKLEDSAVYLCASSPGLAGRLGNEQFFGPGTRLTVL.

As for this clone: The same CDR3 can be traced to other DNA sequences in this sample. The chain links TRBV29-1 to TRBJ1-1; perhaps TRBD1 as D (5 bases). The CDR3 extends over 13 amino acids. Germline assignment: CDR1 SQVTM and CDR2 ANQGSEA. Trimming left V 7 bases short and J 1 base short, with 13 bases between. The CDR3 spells CSARGGPNTEAFF. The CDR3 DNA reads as TGCAGCGCCCGGGGGGGTCCGAACACTGAAGCTTTCTTT. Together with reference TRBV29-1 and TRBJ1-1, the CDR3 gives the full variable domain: SAVISQKPSRDICQRGTSLTIQCQVDSQVTMMFWYRQQPGQSLTLIATANQGSEATYESGFVIDKFPISRPNLTFSTLTVSNMSPEDSSIYLCSARGGPNTEAFFGQGTRLTVV.

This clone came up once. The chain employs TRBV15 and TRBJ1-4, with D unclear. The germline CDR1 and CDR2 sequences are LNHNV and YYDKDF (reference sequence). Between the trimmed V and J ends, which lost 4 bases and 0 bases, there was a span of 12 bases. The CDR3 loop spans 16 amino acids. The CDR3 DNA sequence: TGTGCCACCAGCAAAGGGCTATCGGCAACTAATGAAAAACTGTTTTTT. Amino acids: CATSKGLSATNEKLFF.

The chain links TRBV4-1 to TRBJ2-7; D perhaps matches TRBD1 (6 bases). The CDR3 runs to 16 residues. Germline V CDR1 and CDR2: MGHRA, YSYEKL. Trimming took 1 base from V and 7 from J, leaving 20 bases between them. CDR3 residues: CASSQGLRDMGNEQYF. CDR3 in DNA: TGCGCCAGCAGCCAAGGACTCCGGGACATGGGTAATGAGCAGTACTTC.

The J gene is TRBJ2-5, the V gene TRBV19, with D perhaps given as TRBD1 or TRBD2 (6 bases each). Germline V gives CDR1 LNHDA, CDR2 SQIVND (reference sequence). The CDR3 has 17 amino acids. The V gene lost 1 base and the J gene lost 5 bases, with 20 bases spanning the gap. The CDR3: CASSIGGAGRSRETQYF. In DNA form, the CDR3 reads TGTGCCAGTAGTATAGGGGGGGCTGGGCGGTCCCGGGAGACCCAGTACTTC.

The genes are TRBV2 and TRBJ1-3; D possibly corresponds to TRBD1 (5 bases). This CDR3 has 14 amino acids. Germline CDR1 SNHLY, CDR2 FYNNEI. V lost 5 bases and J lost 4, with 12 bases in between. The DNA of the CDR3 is TGTGCCAGCAGTAGACAGAACCGAGGAAACACCATATATTTT. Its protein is CASSRQNRGNTIYF.

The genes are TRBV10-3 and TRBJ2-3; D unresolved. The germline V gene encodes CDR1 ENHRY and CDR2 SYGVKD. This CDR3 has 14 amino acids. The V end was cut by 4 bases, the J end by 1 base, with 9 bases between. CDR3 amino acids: CAISGGRGTDTQYF. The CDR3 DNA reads TGTGCCATCAGTGGAGGCCGGGGCACAGATACGCAGTATTTT.

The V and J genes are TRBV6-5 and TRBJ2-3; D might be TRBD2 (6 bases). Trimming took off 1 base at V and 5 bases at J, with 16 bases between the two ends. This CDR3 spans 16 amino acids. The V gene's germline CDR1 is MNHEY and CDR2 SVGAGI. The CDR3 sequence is CASSYLGAGPQDTQYF. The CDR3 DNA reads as TGTGCCAGCAGTTACTTGGGCGCGGGACCGCAAGATACGCAGTATTTT.

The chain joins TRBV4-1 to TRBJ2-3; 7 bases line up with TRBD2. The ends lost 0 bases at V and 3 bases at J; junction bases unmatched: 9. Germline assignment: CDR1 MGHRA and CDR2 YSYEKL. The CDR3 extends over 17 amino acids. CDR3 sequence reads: CASSQEGSSGQTDTQYF. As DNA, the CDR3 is TGCGCCAGCAGCCAAGAAGGGTCTAGCGGCCAGACAGATACGCAGTATTTT.

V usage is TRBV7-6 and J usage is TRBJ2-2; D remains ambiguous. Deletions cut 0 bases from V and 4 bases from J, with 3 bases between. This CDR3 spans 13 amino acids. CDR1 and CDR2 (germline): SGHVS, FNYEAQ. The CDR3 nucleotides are TGTGCCAGCAGCTTAGCCCTCACCGGGGAGCTGTTTTTT. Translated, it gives CASSLALTGELFF.

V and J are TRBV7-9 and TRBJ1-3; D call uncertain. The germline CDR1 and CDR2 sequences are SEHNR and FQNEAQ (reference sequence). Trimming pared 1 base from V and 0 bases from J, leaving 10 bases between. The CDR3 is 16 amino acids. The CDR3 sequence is CASSLDRGFSGNTIYF. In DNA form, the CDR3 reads TGTGCCAGCAGCTTAGACCGCGGGTTCTCTGGAAACACCATATATTTT.

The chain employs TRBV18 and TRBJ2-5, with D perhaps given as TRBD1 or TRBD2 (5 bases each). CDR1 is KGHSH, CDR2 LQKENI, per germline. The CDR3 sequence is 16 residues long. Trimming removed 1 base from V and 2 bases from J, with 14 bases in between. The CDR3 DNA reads TGTGCCAGCTCACCACGCACGACAGCGGCTCAAGAGACCCAGTACTTC. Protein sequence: CASSPRTTAAQETQYF.

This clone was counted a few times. The CDR3 region has the DNA TGTGCCTGGGACACAGGGTCAGGCAATCAGCCCCAGCATTTT. This sequence encodes CAWDTGSGNQPQHF. V is TRBV30 and J is TRBJ1-5; a possible D gene is TRBD1 (6 bases). The germline gives CDR1 GTSNPN, CDR2 SVGIG (reference sequence). The CDR3 is 14 residues long. Trimming cost V 5 bases and J 2 bases, with 13 bases left between them. Full variable domain (missing parts from reference TRBV30 and TRBJ1-5): SQTIHQWPATLVQPVGSPLSLECTVEGTSNPNLYWYRQAAGRGLQLLFYSVGIGQISSEVPQNLSASRPQDRQFILSSKKLLLSDSGFYLCAWDTGSGNQPQHFGDGTRLSIL.

The CDR3 sequence: CASLGQGAETQYF. The CDR3 nucleotides read TGTGCCAGCTTGGGACAGGGTGCCGAGACCCAGTACTTC. The chain joins TRBV28 to TRBJ2-5; 9 bases agree with TRBD1. The CDR3 has 13 residues. The germline V gene has CDR1 MDHEN and CDR2 SYDVKM. The V segment lost 8 bases and the J segment 5 bases; nucleotides outside the gene matches: 6.

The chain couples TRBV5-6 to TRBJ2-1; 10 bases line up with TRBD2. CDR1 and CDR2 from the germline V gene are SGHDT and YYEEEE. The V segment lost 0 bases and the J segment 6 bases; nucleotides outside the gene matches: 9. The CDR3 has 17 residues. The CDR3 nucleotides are TGTGCCAGCAGCTTGGCGCCCGGGACTAGCGTGTCCAATGAGCAGTTCTTC. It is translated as CASSLAPGTSVSNEQFF.

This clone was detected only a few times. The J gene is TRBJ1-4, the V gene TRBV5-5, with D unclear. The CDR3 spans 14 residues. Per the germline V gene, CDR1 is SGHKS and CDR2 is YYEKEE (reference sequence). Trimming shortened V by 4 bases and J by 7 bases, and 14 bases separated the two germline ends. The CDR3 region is CASSLSYGSEKLFF. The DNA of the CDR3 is TGTGCCAGCAGCCTTAGTTATGGGAGTGAAAAACTGTTTTTT.

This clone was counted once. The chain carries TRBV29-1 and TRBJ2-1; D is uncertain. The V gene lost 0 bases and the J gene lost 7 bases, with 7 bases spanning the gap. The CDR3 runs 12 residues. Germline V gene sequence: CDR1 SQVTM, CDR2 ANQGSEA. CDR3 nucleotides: TGCAGCGTTGAAGATGGGCGGAATGAGCAGTTCTTC. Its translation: CSVEDGRNEQFF.

For the CDR3, the DNA is TGCGCCAGCAGCCGCGACTTAAGTGGAGTATACAATGAGCAGTTCTTC. This gives the protein CASSRDLSGVYNEQFF. The chain has TRBV4-3 and TRBJ2-1; D uncertain. V lost 4 bases and J lost 4, with 17 bases in between. The germline CDR1 and CDR2 sequences are LGHNA and YSLEER. The CDR3 covers 16 residues.

The CDR3 coding sequence is TGTGCCAGCAGTTGGGACAAATACGAGCAGTACTTC. It yields the protein CASSWDKYEQYF. The gene calls are TRBV2 and TRBJ2-7; a possible D gene is TRBD1 (6 bases). Trimming left V 5 bases short and J 4 bases short, with 9 bases between. The CDR3 is made up of 12 amino acids. Germline values: CDR1 SNHLY, CDR2 FYNNEI. The variable domain in full, with the rest retrieved from reference TRBV2 and TRBJ2-7, is EPEVTQTPSHQVTQMGQEVILRCVPISNHLYFYWYRQILGQKVEFLVSFYNNEISEKSEIFDDQFSVERPDGSNFTLKIRSTKLEDSAMYFCASSWDKYEQYFGPGTRLTVT.

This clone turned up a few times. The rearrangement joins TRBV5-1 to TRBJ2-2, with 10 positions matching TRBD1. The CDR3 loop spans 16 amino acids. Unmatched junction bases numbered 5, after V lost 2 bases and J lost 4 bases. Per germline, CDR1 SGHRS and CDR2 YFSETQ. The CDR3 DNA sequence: TGCGCCAGCAGCTTCGGTGGGACAGGGGTCACCGGGGAGCTGTTTTTT. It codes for CASSFGGTGVTGELFF.

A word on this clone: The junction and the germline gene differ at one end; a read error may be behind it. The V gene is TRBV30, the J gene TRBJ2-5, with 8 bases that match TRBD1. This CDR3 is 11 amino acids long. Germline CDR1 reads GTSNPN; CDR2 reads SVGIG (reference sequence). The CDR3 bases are TGTGCCTGGAGTGGCACACAGGGGGGACACTTC. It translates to CAWSGTQGGHF.

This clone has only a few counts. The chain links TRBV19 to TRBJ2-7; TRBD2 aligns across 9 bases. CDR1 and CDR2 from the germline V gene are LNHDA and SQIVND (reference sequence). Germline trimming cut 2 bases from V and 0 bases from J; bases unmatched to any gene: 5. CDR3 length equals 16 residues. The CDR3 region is CASSILAGATSYEQYF. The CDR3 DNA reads TGTGCCAGTAGTATATTAGCGGGAGCTACCTCCTACGAGCAGTACTTC.